Listed below are T cell receptor beta chains from one sample, sequenced in a study of regulatory T cells in long-lasting Graves disease. TCRdb reanalysed the multiplex PCR reads using MiXCR and keeps one entry per CDR3 protein. This sample has about 620,000 distinct CDR3 sequences; less than 20% occur once, and the top ten carry about 17%. Separately, the same data were catalogued under a study of T cells in Graves' hyperthyroidism and ophthalmopathy.

This sample comprised peripheral blood mononuclear cells (PBMCs), obtained at new diagnosis, from a patient treated with antithyroid drugs. Receptors originate from a woman aged 30 to 39 with Graves disease. The CDR3 runs from the conserved cysteine through the conserved F or W. The D gene is left open where the match is weak. Clone size is stated in some rows and not others, as once, few, many or a class when expanded.

V	J	size	D	CDR3	DNA
TRBV19	TRBJ2-1	many	-	CASSIGGDYNEQFF	TGTGCCAGTAGTATAGGCGGGGACTACAATGAGCAGTTCTTC
TRBV2	TRBJ1-2	-	TRBD1	CASRDGQGNLYGYTF	TGTGCCAGCAGAGACGGACAGGGTAACCTCTATGGCTACACCTTC
TRBV6-2/TRBV6-3	TRBJ2-1	-	TRBD2	CASSEGGRASDEQFF	TGTGCCAGCAGTGAAGGCGGGAGGGCCTCGGATGAGCAGTTCTTC
TRBV12-3/TRBV12-4	TRBJ2-7	-	-	CASRRQGGPIYEQYF	TGTGCCAGCAGGCGGCAAGGGGGTCCGATTTACGAGCAGTACTTC
TRBV6-2/TRBV6-3	TRBJ1-4	many	-	CASSARVSNEKLFF	TGTGCCAGCAGTGCCCGGGTATCCAATGAAAAACTGTTTTTT
TRBV11-3	TRBJ2-3	many	-	CASSQSHSSDTQYF	TGTGCCAGCAGCCAGAGCCACAGCTCAGATACGCAGTATTTT
TRBV28	TRBJ2-7	many	-	CASSFSVLRGEQYF	TGTGCCAGCAGTTTTTCGGTCCTCAGGGGAGAGCAGTACTTC
TRBV10-3	TRBJ1-1	many	-	CAISGVSTEAFF	TGTGCCATCTCAGGGGTTAGCACTGAAGCTTTCTTT
TRBV5-1	TRBJ1-2	-	TRBD1	CASSFEVGGGGGYTF	TGCGCCAGCAGCTTCGAGGTAGGGGGCGGTGGTGGCTACACCTTC
TRBV28	TRBJ2-3	many	-	CASSFPHSTDTQYF	TGTGCCAGCAGTTTTCCGCACAGCACAGATACGCAGTATTTT
TRBV7-2	TRBJ2-2	many	-	CASSQPQNTGELFF	TGTGCCAGCAGCCAGCCTCAGAACACCGGGGAGCTGTTTTTT
TRBV6-2/TRBV6-3	TRBJ1-2	many	-	CASSYDRGSIIGYTF	TGTGCCAGCAGTTACGACAGAGGGAGTATTATCGGCTACACCTTC
TRBV12-3/TRBV12-4	TRBJ1-1	many	-	CASSFGGVGAEAFF	TGTGCCAGCAGTTTTGGGGGTGTTGGCGCTGAAGCTTTCTTT
TRBV14	TRBJ1-2	many	-	CASSLGGRRSSNYGYTF	TGTGCCAGCAGCCTCGGGGGGCGTCGATCCTCTAACTATGGCTACACCTTC
TRBV9	TRBJ2-6	-	-	CASSVASSGANVLTF	TGTGCCAGCAGCGTAGCCAGCTCTGGGGCCAACGTCCTGACTTTC
TRBV6-4	TRBJ1-6	-	-	CAGHNPVSPLHF	TGTGCCGGCCACAATCCCGTTTCACCCCTCCACTTT